A single sample gave rise to the 28 T cell receptor beta chains below, sequenced in a study of beta chain features in type 1 diabetes. Study observations and caveats: Type 1 diabetes patients had moderately but significantly shorter TCRB CDR3s in all four CD4+ subsets.

No antigen has been identified for these receptors. Of the isolated RNA, all was reverse transcribed, and so the sequenced material was expressed TCRB transcripts. TCRdb keeps only in-frame clones here, not all; method: immunoSEQ multiplex PCR. The table records about 660,000 clones, around 15% of them present only once. Input material: naive CD4+ T cells from blood. The source is a man younger than 35 with type 1 diabetes.

A word on this clone: This same CDR3 is encoded by further DNA sequences in the sample. This chain connects TRBV27 to TRBJ1-1; D gene unclear. From germline, CDR1 is MNHEY and CDR2 SMNVEV (reference sequence). The CDR3 is 13 amino acids. Trimming cost V 2 bases and J 1 base, with 5 bases left between them. The CDR3 sequence is CASSLTGNTEAFF. In nucleotides, the CDR3 is TGTGCCAGCAGTTTAACGGGGAACACTGAAGCTTTCTTT.

In regard to this clone: The same CDR3 is also encoded by other DNA sequences in this sample. This chain connects TRBV30 to TRBJ1-5, with D unclear. There are 13 residues in the CDR3. V was cut by 1 base and J by 4 bases, with 8 bases left in between. Germline lookup yields CDR1 GTSNPN and CDR2 SVGIG (reference sequence). The CDR3 reads CAWSDRPNQPQHF. The CDR3 DNA reads TGTGCCTGGAGTGACAGACCAAATCAGCCCCAGCATTTT. Variable domain in full (rest from reference TRBV30 and TRBJ1-5): SQTIHQWPATLVQPVGSPLSLECTVEGTSNPNLYWYRQAAGRGLQLLFYSVGIGQISSEVPQNLSASRPQDRQFILSSKKLLLSDSGFYLCAWSDRPNQPQHFGDGTRLSIL.

About this clone: This sample also contains other DNA sequences that code for the same CDR3. The chain carries TRBV19 and TRBJ2-3; 9 bases are a match to TRBD2. The CDR3 consists of 13 residues. Germline CDR1 reads LNHDA; CDR2 reads SQIVND (reference sequence). V lost 8 bases to trimming and J lost 3 bases; unmatched junction nucleotides: 3. DNA of the CDR3: TGTGCCAGTCTGGCGGGAGGGACAGATACGCAGTATTTT. It codes for CASLAGGTDTQYF. Variable domain in full (rest from reference TRBV19 and TRBJ2-3): DGGITQSPKYLFRKEGQNVTLSCEQNLNHDAMYWYRQDPGQGLRLIYYSQIVNDFQKGDIAEGYSVSREKKESFPLTVTSAQKNPTAFYLCASLAGGTDTQYFGPGTRLTVL.

This clone showed up just a few times. The chain links TRBV5-1 to TRBJ2-3; maybe TRBD2 (5 bases). Germline lookup yields CDR1 SGHRS and CDR2 YFSETQ. The CDR3 sequence is 14 residues long. The ends were cut back, 0 bases at V and 6 bases at J, with 11 bases in the middle. The CDR3 region is CASSLEASSDTQYF. The CDR3 DNA reads TGCGCCAGCAGCTTGGAGGCTAGCTCGGATACGCAGTATTTT.

This clone has only a few counts. V usage is TRBV9 and J usage is TRBJ2-5; D gene ambiguous. The CDR3 has 15 amino acids. Germline V gene lookup returns CDR1 SGDLS and CDR2 YYNGEE. The germline V and J ends were trimmed by 1 base and 0 bases, with 10 bases remaining between them. The CDR3 DNA sequence: TGTGCCAGCAGCGTATCAGCGATGTACCAAGAGACCCAGTACTTC. Protein sequence: CASSVSAMYQETQYF.

The CDR3 nucleotides read TGCGCCAGCAGGCCACATTGGGACAGCTTCTACGAGCAGTACTTC. Its translation: CASRPHWDSFYEQYF. This chain joins TRBV5-1 and TRBJ2-7, with 7 bases identical to TRBD1. CDR3 length: 15 amino acids. V lost 5 bases and J lost 3; bases outside the gene matches: 11. Looked up from germline, CDR1 is SGHRS and CDR2 is YFSETQ.

CDR3 loop: CASSDARVGETQYF. Written as DNA, the CDR3 is TGTGCCAGCAGTGACGCGAGAGTCGGCGAGACCCAGTACTTC. The V and J genes are TRBV2 and TRBJ2-5; D gene unclear. The germline V gene encodes CDR1 SNHLY and CDR2 FYNNEI. The CDR3 has 14 amino acids. V was trimmed by 3 bases and J by 5 bases, leaving 13 bases between them.

This clone was recorded only once. A junction end diverges from the germline sequence, so it may reflect a read error. This rearrangement joins TRBV7-7 to TRBJ2-7, with D perhaps matching TRBD1 (5 bases). The CDR3 runs to 14 residues. The germline CDR1 and CDR2 sequences are SSHAT and FNYEAQ (reference sequence). The CDR3 sequence: CASSLTDTAREQYF. CDR3 sequence (DNA): TGTGCTAGCAGCTTAACGGACACCGCGAGGGAGCAGTACTTC.

V and J are TRBV20-1 and TRBJ1-1, with D possibly matching TRBD1 (5 bases). V lost 1 base to trimming and J lost 11 bases, with 11 bases between them. The CDR3 extends over 11 amino acids. In germline, CDR1 is DFQATT, CDR2 SNEGSKA (reference sequence). CDR3: CSARAEGSAFF. CDR3 DNA sequence: TGCAGTGCTAGAGCAGAGGGGTCGGCTTTCTTT.

There are a few counts of this clone. The chain carries TRBV13 and TRBJ2-2, with 7 bases matching TRBD1. The CDR3 sequence is 16 residues long. Germline CDR1 reads PRHDT; CDR2 reads FYEKMQ (reference sequence). The trim removed 1 base at V and 4 bases at J, leaving 6 bases unmatched. The DNA for the CDR3 is TGTGCCAGCAGCTTAGACCCGACAGGGCGCACCGGGGAGCTGTTTTTT. It yields the protein CASSLDPTGRTGELFF.

The V and J genes are TRBV5-1 and TRBJ2-1; 12 bases are shared with TRBD2. Germline V lookup: CDR1 SGHRS, CDR2 YFSETQ. CDR3 size: 17 residues. V shed 4 bases and J 7 bases; nucleotides not matched to a gene: 12. CDR3 sequence (DNA): TGCGCCAGCAGCCCAACCGGGACTAGCGGGCCTATGAATGAGCAGTTCTTC. Protein: CASSPTGTSGPMNEQFF.

V and J are TRBV10-1 and TRBJ2-7, with 10 bases fitting TRBD2. This CDR3 contains 15 residues. CDR1 WNHNN and CDR2 SYGVQD come from the germline V gene (reference sequence). Trimming cost V 1 base and J 4 bases; bases outside gene matches: 4. CDR3 nucleotide sequence: TGCGCCAGCAGTGAGTTTTCTAGCGGGAGTTACGAGCAGTACTTC. Translation gives CASSEFSSGSYEQYF.

The CDR3 bases are TGTGCCAGCAGCTTCCGGGACAGGACACCCAGGGACTATGGCTACACCTTC. Its translation is CASSFRDRTPRDYGYTF. The rearrangement links TRBV7-9 to TRBJ1-2; 8 bases fit TRBD1. V lost 3 bases, J lost 3 bases, and 12 bases stayed unmatched. CDR3 size: 17 residues. CDR1 and CDR2 (germline): SEHNR, FQNEAQ (reference sequence).

Regarding this clone: This may be a read error, as it is one base from a much larger clone. Within the sample, other DNA sequences also encode this same CDR3. The chain combines TRBV11-2 with TRBJ2-3; D unresolved. The CDR3 totals 12 residues. V lost 5 bases and J 2 bases, leaving 5 bases between the germline ends. Per germline, CDR1 SGHAT and CDR2 FQNNGV. This chain's CDR3 is CASSPITDTQYF. CDR3 sequence (DNA): TGTGCCAGCAGCCCCATCACAGATACGCAGTATTTT.

This clone occurred a few times. The chain employs TRBV7-2 and TRBJ2-1; TRBD2 agrees at 10 bases. The V gene end was trimmed by 3 bases and the J gene end by 9 bases; junction bases not matched to a gene: 5. Germline CDR1 reads SGHTA; CDR2 reads FQGNSA. The CDR3 runs 14 residues. The CDR3 region is CASSFLAGGSEQFF. The CDR3 DNA sequence: TGTGCCAGCAGCTTTTTAGCGGGAGGCAGTGAGCAGTTCTTC.

The rearrangement joins TRBV13 to TRBJ2-1; 13 nucleotides agree with TRBD2. V trimming: 0 bases; J trimming: 8 bases; junction bases outside the gene matches: 1. CDR1 and CDR2 (germline): PRHDT, FYEKMQ (reference sequence). The CDR3 is 15 amino acids. In DNA form, the CDR3 reads TGTGCCAGCAGCTTAGGCGGACTAGCGGGGGATGAGCAGTTCTTC. Its translation is CASSLGGLAGDEQFF. Drawing the rest from reference TRBV13 and TRBJ2-1, the complete variable domain is AAGVIQSPRHLIKEKRETATLKCYPIPRHDTVYWYQQGPGQDPQFLISFYEKMQSDKGSIPDRFSAQQFSDYHSELNMSSLELGDSALYFCASSLGGLAGDEQFFGPGTRLTVL.

The chain joins TRBV7-3 to TRBJ2-5, with 8 bases identical to TRBD1. The V gene's germline CDR1 is SGHTA and CDR2 FQGTGA. With 4 bases clipped from V and 3 bases from J, the junction kept 7 bases outside the gene matches. This CDR3 is 15 amino acids long. CDR3 protein: CASSSPGTGEETQYF. The DNA of the CDR3 is TGTGCCAGCAGCTCCCCCGGGACAGGTGAAGAGACCCAGTACTTC.

This chain joins TRBV6-5 and TRBJ2-1; 9 bases fit TRBD2. Germline trimming cut 6 bases from V and 6 bases from J; bases unmatched to any gene: 6. This CDR3 has 14 amino acids. Looked up from germline, CDR1 is MNHEY and CDR2 is SVGAGI. The CDR3 here is CASREAGGPNEQFF. The CDR3 DNA sequence: TGTGCCAGCAGAGAAGCGGGAGGCCCCAATGAGCAGTTCTTC.

This clone showed up just a few times. The rearrangement uses TRBV5-6 and TRBJ1-5; maybe TRBD1 (5 bases). From germline, CDR1 is SGHDT and CDR2 YYEEEE. This CDR3 contains 15 residues. Trimming pared 0 bases from V and 7 bases from J, leaving 14 bases between. Here the CDR3 reads CASSLELRGEQPQHF. CDR3 DNA sequence: TGTGCCAGCAGCTTGGAGTTGCGGGGGGAACAGCCCCAGCATTTT.

The CDR3 nucleotides read TGTGCCAGCAGTGGGAACTCCCTCGGGGAGCTGTTTTTT. Its translation: CASSGNSLGELFF. The rearrangement links TRBV2 to TRBJ2-2; D remains unclear. Germline CDR1 SNHLY, CDR2 FYNNEI. V lost 4 bases, J lost 7 bases, and 10 bases lay in between. This CDR3 is 13 amino acids long. Looking up the rest from reference TRBV2 and TRBJ2-2 gives the full variable domain: EPEVTQTPSHQVTQMGQEVILRCVPISNHLYFYWYRQILGQKVEFLVSFYNNEISEKSEIFDDQFSVERPDGSNFTLKIRSTKLEDSAMYFCASSGNSLGELFFGEGSRLTVL.

The chain joins TRBV6-6 to TRBJ2-2, with D perhaps given as TRBD1 or TRBD2 (5 bases each). Germline V lookup: CDR1 MNHNY, CDR2 SVGAGI (reference sequence). Between the trimmed V and J ends, which lost 4 bases and 1 base, there was a span of 10 bases. There are 15 residues in the CDR3. CDR3 bases: TGTGCCAGCAGTTCCCCGGGACGGAACACCGGGGAGCTGTTTTTT. Translated: CASSSPGRNTGELFF.

This clone was detected a few times. This rearrangement joins TRBV7-9 to TRBJ2-6; D is unresolved. CDR1 and CDR2 from the germline V gene are SEHNR and FQNEAQ (reference sequence). The CDR3 loop spans 14 amino acids. V lost 2 bases and J 0 bases, leaving 2 bases between the germline ends. The CDR3 loop is CASSLNSGANVLTF. The CDR3 bases are TGTGCCAGCAGCTTAAACTCTGGGGCCAACGTCCTGACTTTC.

The chain employs TRBV4-2 and TRBJ1-4; D not resolved. From germline, CDR1 is LGHNA and CDR2 YNFKEQ. CDR3 size: 14 residues. Trimming removed 1 base at V and 0 bases at J, with 3 bases between. CDR3 protein: CASSQASTNEKLFF. CDR3 sequence (DNA): TGTGCCAGCAGCCAAGCCTCAACTAATGAAAAACTGTTTTTT.

The chain carries TRBV5-1 and TRBJ1-1; no clear D gene. V was shortened by 7 bases and J by 1 base, with 8 bases between the two germline ends. This CDR3 contains 12 residues. CDR1 SGHRS and CDR2 YFSETQ come from the germline V gene. The CDR3 is CASGHGNTEAFF. The DNA of the CDR3 is TGCGCCAGCGGCCACGGGAACACTGAAGCTTTCTTT.

The chain employs TRBV19 and TRBJ2-3; 8 nucleotides agree with TRBD1. CDR1 is LNHDA and CDR2 is SQIVND in the germline V gene (reference sequence). CDR3 length: 15 amino acids. V shed 3 bases, J shed 2 bases, and the junction held 4 bases outside the gene matches. CDR3 coding DNA: TGTGCCAGTAGTATTTGGGGACAGGCCACAGATACGCAGTATTTT. Translating gives CASSIWGQATDTQYF.

There are a few counts of this clone. This chain connects TRBV10-3 to TRBJ2-5; no clear D gene. This CDR3 has 14 residues. Trimming took 2 bases from V and 3 from J, leaving 10 bases between them. CDR1 and CDR2 from the germline V gene are ENHRY and SYGVKD. CDR3 DNA: TGTGCCATCAGTGAGAGCTACACCGAAGAGACCCAGTACTTC. Amino acids: CAISESYTEETQYF.

The chain joins TRBV27 to TRBJ1-4; TRBD1 might be the D (6 bases). The CDR3 length is 14 residues. Germline V gene data show CDR1 as MNHEY and CDR2 as SMNVEV (reference sequence). The V and J ends lost 6 bases and 4 bases respectively, with 12 bases between them. The CDR3 reads CASSPPDSNEKLFF. As DNA, the CDR3 is TGTGCCAGCAGCCCACCGGACAGTAATGAAAAACTGTTTTTT. Variable domain in full (rest from reference TRBV27 and TRBJ1-4): EAQVTQNPRYLITVTGKKLTVTCSQNMNHEYMSWYRQDPGLGLRQIYYSMNVEVTDKGDVPEGYKVSRKEKRNFPLILESPSPNQTSLYFCASSPPDSNEKLFFGSGTQLSVL.

This clone has only a few counts. This sequence joins TRBV4-3 and TRBJ2-7, with a weak D call TRBD1 (6 bases). CDR1 LGHNA and CDR2 YSLEER come from the germline V gene. Trimming cost V 2 bases and J 0 bases, with 11 bases left between them. This CDR3 has 15 residues. The CDR3 DNA follows: TGCGCCAGCAGCCAAACAGGGCTGAGCTCCTACGAGCAGTACTTC. Residues: CASSQTGLSSYEQYF.